The 6 T cell receptor beta chains given below trace back to one sample, sequenced in a study of CD8+ T cells in alopecia areata. RNA was isolated and reverse transcribed to cDNA, the sequencing template. Clones were read by immunoSEQ multiplex PCR, and TCRdb kept only the in-frame ones, dropping some. The sample holds 90,000 to 130,000 clones, and no clone turns up only once. Material: lesional skin. These TCRs come from a C3H/HeJ mouse with alopecia areata. Strain MHC haplotype: H2-k.

As to this clone: Here the gene names and germline are mouse. Coverage ceases 4 residues before the CDR3 finishes, and the germline J gene fills in the end. The chain is built from TRBV13-3 and TRBJ2-5; 10 positions match TRBD2. Germline CDR1 and CDR2: NNHDY and SYVADS. The ends lost 3 bases at V and 2 bases at J; junction bases unmatched: 3. The CDR3 has 15 residues. This CDR3 is CASSVDWGAQDTQYF. The part of the CDR3 DNA that was read is TGTGCCAGCAGTGTAGACTGGGGGGCCCAAGAC. Filled out from reference TRBV13-3 and TRBJ2-5, the complete variable domain reads EAAVTQSPRSKVAVTGGKVTLSCHQTNNHDYMYWYRQDTGHGLRLIHYSYVADSTEKGDIPDGYKASRPSQENFSLILELASLSQTAVYFCASSVDWGAQDTQYFGPGTRLLVL.

This clone occurred a few times. The gene names given are mouse names. The read ends 4 residues before the CDR3 terminus; that terminus is restored from the germline J gene. V usage is TRBV19 and J usage is TRBJ1-1; 7 bases match TRBD1. Trimming at V came to 5 bases and at J to 0 bases, leaving 1 base not matched to a gene. The CDR3 totals 13 residues. The germline V gene encodes CDR1 FNHDT and CDR2 SITEND (reference sequence). The CDR3 sequence is CASRGTENTEVFF. CDR3 DNA, as far as it was read: TGTGCCAGCAGAGGGACAGAGAACACA.

This clone was observed a handful of times. All gene names here are mouse names. Coverage ceases 4 residues before the CDR3 finishes, and the germline J gene fills in the end. The chain is built from TRBV13-1 and TRBJ2-2; D perhaps matches TRBD1 (6 bases). The CDR3 covers 16 residues. V dropped 3 bases and J dropped 4 bases, with 16 bases sitting between them. Germline loops: CDR1 NSHNY, CDR2 SYGAGN. The CDR3 loop reads CASSVTGNSGTGQLYF. Incomplete CDR3 DNA: TGTGCCAGCAGTGTCACAGGGAATTCGGGCACCGGG.

This clone was detected a few times. Genes and germline come from the mouse. The read comes to an end 4 residues before the CDR3 does, leaving the germline J gene to fill in the end. The chain combines TRBV13-3 with TRBJ2-1; TRBD2 matches 12 bases. The ends lost 5 bases at V and 1 base at J; junction bases unmatched: 4. The germline gives CDR1 NNHDY, CDR2 SYVADS. This CDR3 is built from 16 residues. CDR3 residues: CASSLDWGGNYAEQFF. The DNA read from the CDR3 is TGTGCCAGCAGCCTCGACTGGGGGGGCAACTATGCT.

Turning to this clone: Mouse gene names apply. The read stops 4 residues short of the end of the CDR3; the missing end is completed from the germline J gene. The chain links TRBV17 to TRBJ2-3; 8 nucleotides align to TRBD2. Trimming at V came to 3 bases and at J to 2 bases, leaving 10 bases not matched to a gene. The CDR3 contains 17 residues. The germline V gene has CDR1 MNHDT and CDR2 YYDKIL. CDR3 loop: CASSSSLGGIDAETLYF. The covered CDR3 bases are TGTGCTAGCAGTAGTTCCCTGGGGGGTATTGATGCAGAA.

In its sample, this clone was seen a few times. The gene symbols are mouse symbols. The read falls 4 residues short of the CDR3 end, and the missing part is taken from the germline J gene. V is TRBV19 and J is TRBJ1-1; 7 bases fit TRBD1. Germline V lookup: CDR1 FNHDT, CDR2 SITEND (reference sequence). After removal of 4 bases from V and 0 bases from J, the junction contained 3 bases not matched to a gene. The CDR3 sequence is 14 residues long. CDR3 region: CASSPGGANTEVFF. Partial CDR3 DNA: TGTGCCAGCAGTCCAGGGGGTGCAAACACA.